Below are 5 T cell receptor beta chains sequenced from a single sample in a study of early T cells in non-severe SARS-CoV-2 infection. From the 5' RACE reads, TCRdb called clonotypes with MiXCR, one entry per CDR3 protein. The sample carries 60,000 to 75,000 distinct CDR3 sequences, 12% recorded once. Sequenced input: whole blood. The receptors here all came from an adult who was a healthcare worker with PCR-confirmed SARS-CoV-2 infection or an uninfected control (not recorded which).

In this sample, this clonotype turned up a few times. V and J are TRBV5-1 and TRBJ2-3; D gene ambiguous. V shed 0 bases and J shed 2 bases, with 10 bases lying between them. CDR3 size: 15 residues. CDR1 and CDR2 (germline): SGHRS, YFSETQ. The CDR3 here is CASSLVRSSTDTQYF. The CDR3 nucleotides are TGCGCCAGCAGCTTGGTTAGGTCCTCCACAGATACGCAGTATTTT. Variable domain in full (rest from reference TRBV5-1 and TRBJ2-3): KAGVTQTPRYLIKTRGQQVTLSCSPISGHRSVSWYQQTPGQGLQFLFEYFSETQRNKGNFPGRFSGRQFSNSRSEMNVSTLELGDSALYLCASSLVRSSTDTQYFGPGTRLTVL.

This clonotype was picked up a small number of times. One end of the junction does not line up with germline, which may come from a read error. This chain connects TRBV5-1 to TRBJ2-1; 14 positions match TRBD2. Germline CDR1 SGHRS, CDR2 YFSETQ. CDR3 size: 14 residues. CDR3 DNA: TGCGCCAGCACGGGGACTAGCGGGAGTGATGAGCAGCTCTTC. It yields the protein CASTGTSGSDEQLF.

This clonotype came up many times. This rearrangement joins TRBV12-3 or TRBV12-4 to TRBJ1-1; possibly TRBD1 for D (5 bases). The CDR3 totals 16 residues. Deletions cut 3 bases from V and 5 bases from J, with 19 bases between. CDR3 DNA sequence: TGTGCCAGCAGTTTCCTAGGGGTGGGGAGGGGTACTGAAGCTTTCTTT. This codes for CASSFLGVGRGTEAFF.

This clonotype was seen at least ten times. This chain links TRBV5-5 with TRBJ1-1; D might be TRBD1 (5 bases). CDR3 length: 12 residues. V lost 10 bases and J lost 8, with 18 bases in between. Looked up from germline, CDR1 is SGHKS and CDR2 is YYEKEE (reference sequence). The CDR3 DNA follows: TGTGCCCGCTTATTGACAGTTTTCGAAGCTTTCTTT. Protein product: CARLLTVFEAFF. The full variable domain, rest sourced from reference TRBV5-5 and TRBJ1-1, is DAGVTQSPTHLIKTRGQQVTLRCSPISGHKSVSWYQQVLGQGPQFIFQYYEKEERGRGNFPDRFSARQFPNYSSELNVNALLLGDSALYLCARLLTVFEAFFGQGTRLTVV.

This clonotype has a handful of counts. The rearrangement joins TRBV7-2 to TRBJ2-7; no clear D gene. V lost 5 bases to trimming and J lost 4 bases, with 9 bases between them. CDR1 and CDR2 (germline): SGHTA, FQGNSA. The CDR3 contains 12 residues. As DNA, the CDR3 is TGTGCCAGCAGCGAGAATAGGTACGAGCAGTACTTC. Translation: CASSENRYEQYF.